This T cell receptor (beta chain) comes out of a study of glioma-infiltrating T cells after dendritic cell vaccination. As for the study in general: At biweekly intervals, patients got three intradermal dendritic cell vaccine injections. Study-wide results and caveats: Estimated pretreatment TIL content predicted outcome after dendritic cell vaccination.

For this clone: Its target is unknown.

The data were produced by immunoSEQ multiplex PCR, yet TCRdb's version contains in-frame clones alone and is incomplete. The table shows nearly 85,000 clones, with over 85% occurring only once. The J segment lost 6 bases and the V segment lost 3 bases, leaving 8 bases of the junction unmatched. The CDR3 extends over 15 amino acids. CDR1 is LNHDA, CDR2 SQIVND, per germline (reference sequence). The source material was blood, sampled before dendritic cell vaccination. The receptor was derived from a human donor with glioblastoma. The rearrangement joins TRBV19 to TRBJ2-3; TRBD1 matches at 8 bases. DNA of the CDR3: TGTGCCAGTAGTATGGAGTCGGACAGGGTGGATACGCAGTATTTT. This encodes CASSMESDRVDTQYF. The variable domain in full, completed from reference TRBV19 and TRBJ2-3, reads DGGITQSPKYLFRKEGQNVTLSCEQNLNHDAMYWYRQDPGQGLRLIYYSQIVNDFQKGDIAEGYSVSREKKESFPLTVTSAQKNPTAFYLCASSMESDRVDTQYFGPGTRLTVL.